This T cell receptor (beta chain) was profiled in a study of identical twins. It was template switching that added a universal primer site, and there were unique molecular identifiers on the cDNA. One entry per CDR3 protein, called by TCRdb with MiXCR from the 5' RACE reads. The table includes just over 500,000 distinct CDR3 sequences, approximately 22% detected once. CDR3 length equals 15 residues. V lost 6 bases, J lost 1 base, and 11 bases lay in between. Germline lookup yields CDR1 SGHRS and CDR2 YFSETQ. This clonotype was observed a handful of times. The antigen is undetermined. Healthy Caucasian individuals made up all the donors. Study findings and constraints: Less excess twin sharing appeared in beta out-of-frame sequences. While abundant cord blood beta clonotypes carried fewer insertions, memory repertoires showed no such pattern.

The data were also submitted as part of a second study, on T cells expressing NK-cell markers.

The sequenced sample consisted of CD4+ T cells sorted from blood. The sequence was obtained from a young woman in good health. This chain joins TRBV5-1 and TRBJ2-6; TRBD1 is a possible D gene (5 bases). CDR3 in DNA: TGCGCCAGCACCCCCCAGGGTTCTGGGGCCAACGTCCTGACTTTC. This codes for CASTPQGSGANVLTF. The entire variable domain, with the rest obtained from reference TRBV5-1 and TRBJ2-6, is as follows: KAGVTQTPRYLIKTRGQQVTLSCSPISGHRSVSWYQQTPGQGLQFLFEYFSETQRNKGNFPGRFSGRQFSNSRSEMNVSTLELGDSALYLCASTPQGSGANVLTFGAGSRLTVL.